The sequence of this T cell receptor beta chain was determined in a study of cytomegalovirus exposure and HLA in healthy donors. The study, taken as a whole, reports: The study listed approximately 170 cytomegalovirus-associated TCR beta chains. Both high specificity and high sensitivity reportedly marked the classifier's diagnosis of cytomegalovirus status. There were a few CMV-associated chains whose specificity for CMV antigens was confirmed in vitro.

Points on this clone: What it recognizes is unknown.

The CDR3 runs to 13 residues. CDR1 is SEHNR, CDR2 FQNEAQ, per germline (reference sequence). Deletions cut 8 bases from V and 8 bases from J, with 13 bases between. The protocol was immunoSEQ multiplex PCR, while the TCRdb copy is restricted to in-frame clones and leaves out a portion. The sample shows 100,000 to 120,000 clones, almost 96% of them seen only once. The sequenced sample was PBMCs. The receptor comes from a woman under 30 in good health and CMV-seronegative. The chain couples TRBV7-9 to TRBJ1-6; a weak D match, TRBD1 (5 bases). The chain's CDR3 is CASGSGGDSPLHF. The CDR3 DNA reads as TGTGCCAGCGGATCCGGGGGGGATTCACCCCTCCACTTT. Full variable domain (missing parts from reference TRBV7-9 and TRBJ1-6): DTGVSQNPRHKITKRGQNVTFRCDPISEHNRLYWYRQTLGQGPEFLTYFQNEAQLEKSRLLSDRFSAERPKGSFSTLEIQRTEQGDSAMYLCASGSGGDSPLHFGNGTRLTVT.